The clone carrying this T cell receptor beta chain was found many times. Amplified TCR beta CDR3 regions derived from RNA transcripts. The HTBI set primed first-round TCR CDR3 RT-PCR. Each CDR3 protein is one row after TCRdb ran MiXCR on the multiplex PCR reads. This table holds nearly 600,000 distinct CDR3 sequences, 11% to 15% found once. This entry comes from a study of T cells in Graves' hyperthyroidism and ophthalmopathy. Study-level background: Specimen type is peripheral blood, collected at initial diagnosis prior to any treatment.

Patients having uncontrolled infection, another autoimmune disease, pregnancy or lactation were not included. The CDR3 totals 14 residues. Germline trimming cut 5 bases from V and 10 bases from J; bases unmatched to any gene: 7. This receptor was taken from a woman between 25 and 40 years old with Graves' hyperthyroidism that later progressed to Graves' ophthalmopathy. The chain carries TRBV12-3 or TRBV12-4 and TRBJ1-6, with 8 bases matching TRBD1. Source material: blood. CDR3 nucleotide sequence: TGTGCCAGCAGTACGACAGGGGAAGGCTCACCCCTCCACTTT. Its translation: CASSTTGEGSPLHF.